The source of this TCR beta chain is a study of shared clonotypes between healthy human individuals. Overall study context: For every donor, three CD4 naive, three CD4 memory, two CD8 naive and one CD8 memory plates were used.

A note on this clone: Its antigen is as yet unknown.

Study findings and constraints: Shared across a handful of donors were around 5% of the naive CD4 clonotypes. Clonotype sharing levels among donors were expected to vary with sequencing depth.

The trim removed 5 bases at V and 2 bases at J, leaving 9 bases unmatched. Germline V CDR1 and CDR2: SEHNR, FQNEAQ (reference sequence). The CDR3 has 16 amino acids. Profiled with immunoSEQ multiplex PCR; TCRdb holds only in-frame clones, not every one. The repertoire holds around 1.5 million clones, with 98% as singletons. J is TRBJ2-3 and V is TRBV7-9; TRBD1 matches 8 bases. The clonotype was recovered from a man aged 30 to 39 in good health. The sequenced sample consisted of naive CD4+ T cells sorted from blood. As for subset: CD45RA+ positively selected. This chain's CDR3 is CASSLFRDRLTDTQYF. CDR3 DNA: TGTGCCAGCAGCCTATTCCGGGACAGGCTCACAGATACGCAGTATTTT. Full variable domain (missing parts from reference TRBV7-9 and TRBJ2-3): DTGVSQNPRHKITKRGQNVTFRCDPISEHNRLYWYRQTLGQGPEFLTYFQNEAQLEKSRLLSDRFSAERPKGSFSTLEIQRTEQGDSAMYLCASSLFRDRLTDTQYFGPGTRLTVL.